Included here is one TCR beta chain sequence, with context. The CDR3 length is 13 residues. Germline values: CDR1 MNHEY, CDR2 SVGAGI. V lost 2 bases, J lost 11 bases, and 9 bases stayed unmatched. This record comes from a study of shared clonotypes between healthy human individuals. Assay execution proceeded at the deep level. Sequenced by immunoSEQ multiplex PCR; TCRdb stores in-frame clones only, minus some. The table has about 2 million clones, 85% to 95% seen once. The material sequenced was naive CD4+ T cells sorted from blood. Subset given: CD45RA+ positively selected. The rearrangement uses TRBV6-5 and TRBJ2-7; 7 bases are shared with TRBD1. The receptor comes from a man aged 18 to 29 in good health. The CDR3 here is CASSYPNLTGKYF. CDR3 bases: TGTGCCAGCAGTTACCCGAACTTGACAGGGAAGTACTTC.